Listed below are T cell receptor beta chains from one sample, sequenced in a study of tumor-infiltrating lymphocytes in primary liver carcinoma. From the multiplex PCR reads, TCRdb called clonotypes with MiXCR, one entry per CDR3 protein. The sample contains some 20,000 distinct CDR3 sequences, 79% of which appear only once. The sample comprised liver tumor tissue from sampling region 4. These TCRs come from a woman in her twenties or thirties with primary liver carcinoma and hepatitis B virus infection. Both conserved end residues are part of each CDR3. D genes are given only for firm matches. Expanded clones get a size class; other rows say once, few or many, or leave the size out.

.	14	TRBV28	.	TRBJ1-5	TGTGTCAGCAGTTTATGGGCGTACAATCAGCCCCAGCATTTC	CVSSLWAYNQPQHF
.	17	TRBV11-3	.	TRBJ2-1	TGCGCCAGCAGCCTAGATCTGGCAGGGAGCTTCTACAATGAGCAGTTCTTC	CASSLDLAGSFYNEQFF
.	19	TRBV4-3	TRBD2	TRBJ2-2	TGCGCCAACAGCGTACTAGCGGGAGGGCCCCCCTCGAACACCGGGGAGCTGTTTTTT	CANSVLAGGPPSNTGELFF
.	18	TRBV4-3	TRBD2	TRBJ2-7	TGCGCCAACAGCCAAACTGTGACGGGGGGTCACATTAGTTACGAGCAGTACTTC	CANSQTVTGGHISYEQYF
.	10	TRBV28	.	TRBJ2-5	TGTGACAGCACCGTGCAGACCCAGTACTTC	CDSTVQTQYF
.	16	TRBV5-8	.	TRBJ2-6	TGTGCCAGCACCATGACGGGCTTCTCTGGGGGCAACGTCCTGGCTTTC	CASTMTGFSGGNVLAF
.	14	TRBV11-2	.	TRBJ2-5	TGTGACAGCAGCTCCCCAGGGAGCTGGGAAGCCCAGTACTTC	CDSSSPGSWEAQYF
.	14	TRBV6-1	.	TRBJ2-7	TGTGCCAGCAGTCCTGGACTAACGACCTACGAGCAGTACTTC	CASSPGLTTYEQYF
many	18	TRBV19	TRBD2	TRBJ2-1	TGTGCCAGTAGTATTCCTGGGCTGACTAGCGGGATCTACAGTGAGCAGTCCTTC	CASSIPGLTSGIYSEQSF
.	20	TRBV11-2	TRBD1	TRBJ1-1	TGCGCCAGCAGCGCTTGTGGCAGGGGGCGCAAGAGGTGGAGTAACACTGAAGCTTTCTTT	CASSACGRGRKRWSNTEAFF
.	14	TRBV4-3	.	TRBJ2-1	TGCGCCGGCAGGCACACAGAGTTGGTCAATGGGCAGTTCTTC	CAGRHTELVNGQFF
.	12	TRBV29-1	.	TRBJ1-2	TGCAGCGTTGTACCTTGGGGCGGCGGTTATATCTTC	CSVVPWGGGYIF